A selection of T cell receptor beta chains follows, all from one sample in a study of T cell responses to AZD1222 COVID-19 vaccine. The protocol was immunoSEQ multiplex PCR, while the TCRdb copy is restricted to in-frame clones and leaves out a portion. The data show around 99,000 clones, 70% to 90% seen once. This specimen was peripheral blood, taken on day 0 of AZD1222 vaccination. These receptors were collected from an adult in good health. Each CDR3 is given with its conserved first and last residue. D genes are given only for firm matches.

>TRBD1|TRBV28|TRBJ1-4
TGTGCCAGCAGTTCCCCATGGACAGGGACTAATGAAAAACTGTTTTTT
CASSSPWTGTNEKLFF
>-|TRBV28|TRBJ1-1
TGTGCCAGCCACACGACAGGGAACACTGAAGCTTTCTTT
CASHTTGNTEAFF
>-|TRBV27|TRBJ1-2
TGTGCCAGCAGTTTATCCAGGGGAATTAGTGGCTACACCTTC
CASSLSRGISGYTF
>-|TRBV10-3|TRBJ2-3
TGTGCCATCAGTGGGGTACCTCCGTTCACAGATACGCAGTATTTT
CAISGVPPFTDTQYF
>TRBD1|TRBV29-1|TRBJ1-4
TGCAGCGGAACTACCTCAGGGGGAAAACTGTTTTTT
CSGTTSGGKLFF
>-|TRBV24-1|TRBJ1-5
TGTGCCACCAGTGATCCTATTAGCAATCAGCCCCAGCATTTT
CATSDPISNQPQHF
>-|TRBV7-9|TRBJ2-5
TGTGCCAGCAGCTTTCGGACAGGCGGGGGAGAGACCCAGTACTTC
CASSFRTGGGETQYF
>-|TRBV28|TRBJ1-5
TGTGCCAGCATAATTTCAAGGGGTTCAGGACAGCCCCAGCATTTT
CASIISRGSGQPQHF
>TRBD2|TRBV5-1|TRBJ2-3
TGCGCCAGCAGCTTGGGAACCCGCGGGAGTACAGATACGCAGTATTTT
CASSLGTRGSTDTQYF
>-|TRBV27|TRBJ2-1
TGTGCCAGCACCCTCGGACTAACCCACCACAATGAGCAGTTCTTC
CASTLGLTHHNEQFF
>-|TRBV2|TRBJ1-2
TGTGCCAGCAGTGATGGCAGGGACCCCTATGGCTACACCTTC
CASSDGRDPYGYTF